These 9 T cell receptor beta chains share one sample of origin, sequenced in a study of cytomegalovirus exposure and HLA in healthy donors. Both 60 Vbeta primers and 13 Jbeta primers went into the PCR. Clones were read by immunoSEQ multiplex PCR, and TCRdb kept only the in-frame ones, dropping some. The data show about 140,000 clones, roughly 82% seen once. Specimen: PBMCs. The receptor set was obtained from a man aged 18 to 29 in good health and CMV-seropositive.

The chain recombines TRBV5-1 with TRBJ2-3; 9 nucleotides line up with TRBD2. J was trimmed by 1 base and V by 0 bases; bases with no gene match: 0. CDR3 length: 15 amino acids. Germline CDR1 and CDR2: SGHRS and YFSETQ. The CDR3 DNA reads TGCGCCAGCAGCTTGGGGACTAGCGGCACAGATACGCAGTATTTT. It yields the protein CASSLGTSGTDTQYF.

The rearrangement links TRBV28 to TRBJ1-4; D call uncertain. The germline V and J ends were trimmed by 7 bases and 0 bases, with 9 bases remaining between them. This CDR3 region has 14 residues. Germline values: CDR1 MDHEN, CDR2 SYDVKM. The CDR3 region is CASTPSATNEKLFF. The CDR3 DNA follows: TGTGCCAGCACCCCTTCAGCAACTAATGAAAAACTGTTTTTT.

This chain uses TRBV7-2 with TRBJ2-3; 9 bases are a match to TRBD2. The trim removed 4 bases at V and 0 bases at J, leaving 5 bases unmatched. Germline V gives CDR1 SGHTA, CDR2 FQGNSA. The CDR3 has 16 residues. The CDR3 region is CASSSKTSGSTDTQYF. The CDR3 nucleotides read TGTGCCAGCAGCTCAAAGACTAGCGGTAGCACAGATACGCAGTATTTT.

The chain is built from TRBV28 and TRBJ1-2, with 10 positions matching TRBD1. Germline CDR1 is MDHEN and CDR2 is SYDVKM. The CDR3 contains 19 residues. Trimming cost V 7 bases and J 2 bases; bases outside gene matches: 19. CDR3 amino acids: CASTIPLGTGARPNYGYTF. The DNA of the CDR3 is TGTGCCAGCACTATCCCCCTCGGGACAGGGGCCCGTCCGAACTATGGCTACACCTTC.

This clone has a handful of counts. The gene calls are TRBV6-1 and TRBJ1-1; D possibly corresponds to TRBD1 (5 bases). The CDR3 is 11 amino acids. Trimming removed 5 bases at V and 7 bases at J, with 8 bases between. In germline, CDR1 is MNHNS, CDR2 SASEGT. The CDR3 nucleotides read TGTGCCAGCAGTTCGGGGGGTGAAGCTTTCTTT. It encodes CASSSGGEAFF.

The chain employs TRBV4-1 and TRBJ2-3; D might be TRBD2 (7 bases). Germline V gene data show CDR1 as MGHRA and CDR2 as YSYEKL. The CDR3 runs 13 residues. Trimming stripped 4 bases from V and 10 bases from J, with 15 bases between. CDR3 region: CASSLVGGGSQYF. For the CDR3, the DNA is TGCGCCAGCAGCCTCGTAGGGGGGGGATCGCAGTATTTT.

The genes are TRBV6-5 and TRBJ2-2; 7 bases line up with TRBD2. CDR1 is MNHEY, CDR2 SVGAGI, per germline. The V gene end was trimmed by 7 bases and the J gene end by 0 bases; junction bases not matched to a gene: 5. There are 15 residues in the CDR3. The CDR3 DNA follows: TGTGCCAGCACCGCAGCGGGATCGAACACCGGGGAGCTGTTTTTT. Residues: CASTAAGSNTGELFF.

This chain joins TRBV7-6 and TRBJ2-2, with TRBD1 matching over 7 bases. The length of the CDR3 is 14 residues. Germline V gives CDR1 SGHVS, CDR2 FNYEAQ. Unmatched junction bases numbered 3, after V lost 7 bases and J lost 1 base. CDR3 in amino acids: CASTWTGNTGELFF. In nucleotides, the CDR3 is TGTGCCAGCACTTGGACAGGGAACACCGGGGAGCTGTTTTTT. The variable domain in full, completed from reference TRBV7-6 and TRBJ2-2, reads GAGVSQSPRYKVTKRGQDVALRCDPISGHVSLYWYRQALGQGPEFLTYFNYEAQQDKSGLPNDRFSAERPEGSISTLTIQRTEQRDSAMYRCASTWTGNTGELFFGEGSRLTVL.

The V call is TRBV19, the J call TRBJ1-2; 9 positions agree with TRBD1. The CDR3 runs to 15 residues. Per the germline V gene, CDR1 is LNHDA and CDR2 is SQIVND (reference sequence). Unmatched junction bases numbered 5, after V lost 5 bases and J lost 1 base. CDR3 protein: CASSVGQGINYGYTF. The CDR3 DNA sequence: TGTGCCAGTAGTGTTGGACAGGGGATTAACTATGGCTACACCTTC.